This T cell receptor (beta chain) came from a study of blood T cell repertoires in COVID-19. A single count supports this clone. Sequenced by immunoSEQ multiplex PCR; TCRdb stores in-frame clones only, minus some. The sample yields more than 150,000 clones, roughly nine tenths seen once. Sequencing was done on a sample of peripheral blood. The TCR was taken from a woman aged 35 to 49 with acute or convalescent COVID-19.

The CDR3 is CATSRDTDQPQHF. CDR3 nucleotides: TGTGCCACCAGCAGAGATACTGATCAGCCCCAGCATTTT. J is TRBJ1-5 and V is TRBV15; D is unclear. V was trimmed by 0 bases and J by 5 bases, leaving 5 bases between them. Germline CDR1 LNHNV, CDR2 YYDKDF (reference sequence). The CDR3 contains 13 residues. The variable domain in full, completed from reference TRBV15 and TRBJ1-5, reads DAMVIQNPRYQVTQFGKPVTLSCSQTLNHNVMYWYQQKSSQAPKLLFHYYDKDFNNEADTPDNFQSRRPNTSFCFLDIRSPGLGDTAMYLCATSRDTDQPQHFGDGTRLSIL.